A selection of T cell receptor beta chains follows, all from one sample in a study of blood T cell repertoires in COVID-19. The data were produced by immunoSEQ multiplex PCR, yet TCRdb's version contains in-frame clones alone and is incomplete. In the table there are approximately 300,000 clones, roughly nine tenths of which are singletons. Sequencing was done on a sample of PBMCs or T cells enriched from blood (not recorded which). The source is a woman aged 25-40 years who had recovered from COVID-19. CDR3s include the opening cysteine and the closing phenylalanine or tryptophan. The D gene is left open where the match is weak. Clone size is not always given. Where it is, it says once, few, many or a class for expanded clones.

>-|-|TRBJ2-1|TRBV15
TGTGCCACCAGCAGAGCCTCCAATTCCGGTCAGTTCTTC
CATSRASNSGQFF
>TRBD1|few|TRBJ1-1|TRBV19
TGTGCCAGTAGTTCGCAGGACAGGGGTTTCACTGAAGCTTTCTTT
CASSSQDRGFTEAFF
>-|few|TRBJ1-6|TRBV5-4
TGTGCCAGCAGCGGAGCACCGGGACTCTCTATGCGTAATTCACCCCTCCACTTT
CASSGAPGLSMRNSPLHF
>-|-|TRBJ1-1|TRBV9
TGTGCCAGCAGCGTAGAAGGGGTGTCGGGAGCTTTCTTT
CASSVEGVSGAFF
>-|-|TRBJ1-1|TRBV30
TGTGCCTGGAGCGAAGCCAACACTGAAGCTTTCTTT
CAWSEANTEAFF
>-|-|TRBJ1-2|TRBV29-1
TGCAGCGTTGAACTTCGGACACAACTTAACTATGGCTACACCTTC
CSVELRTQLNYGYTF
>TRBD2|-|TRBJ2-7|TRBV27
TGTGCCAGCAGTCCAAGACTAGCGGGGAGCCCCTACGAGCAGTACTTC
CASSPRLAGSPYEQYF
>-|-|TRBJ1-4|TRBV30
TGTGCCTGGACAGGGTCGACTAATGAAAAACTGTTTTTT
CAWTGSTNEKLFF
>TRBD1|-|TRBJ1-2|TRBV18
TGTGCCAGCTCACCGAAGACAGGGGCCCTCTATGGCTACACCTTC
CASSPKTGALYGYTF
>TRBD1|-|TRBJ2-7|TRBV6-2/TRBV6-3
TGTGCCAGCAGTAAAAGGGACAGCTCCTACGAGCAGTACTTC
CASSKRDSSYEQYF
>-|-|TRBJ1-2|TRBV30
TGTGCCTGGATTCGGGGGTATGGCTACACCTTC
CAWIRGYGYTF
>-|-|TRBJ2-7|TRBV2
TGTGCCAGCAGTGATCGCGACGAGCAGTACTTC
CASSDRDEQYF
>-|-|TRBJ1-6|TRBV7-6
TGTGCCAGCAGCTTAGATCGGGGTTCACCCCTCCACTTT
CASSLDRGSPLHF
>TRBD2|-|TRBJ2-3|TRBV10-3
TGTGCCATCAGTGAGTTCCCGACCGGGACTAGCGGGGGCGGGAGCACAGATACGCAGTATTTT
CAISEFPTGTSGGGSTDTQYF
>TRBD2|once|TRBJ2-3|TRBV5-1
TGCGCCAGCAGCGAAGCGGGGGGGTTAGATACGCAGTATTTT
CASSEAGGLDTQYF
>-|few|TRBJ1-2|TRBV19
TGTGCCAGTAGTATCGCGGGGGGCGGGTCCTCCGGCTACACCTTC
CASSIAGGGSSGYTF
>TRBD1|-|TRBJ1-5|TRBV10-3
TGTGCCATCAGTCCTACAGGGGATAGTCAGCCCCAGCATTTT
CAISPTGDSQPQHF
>-|few|TRBJ2-2|TRBV5-1
TGCGCCAGCGGGCCAAACACCGGGGAGCTGTTTTTT
CASGPNTGELFF
>-|-|TRBJ1-3|TRBV11-2
TGTGCCAGCAGCTTAGCCCGACAAGACAGACGGTTTAGAAACACCATATATTTT
CASSLARQDRRFRNTIYF